The rows below give T cell receptor beta chains drawn from one sample of a study of T cell repertoires in cytomegalovirus infection. TCRdb re-called the reads with MiXCR, one entry per CDR3 protein. There are around 300,000 distinct CDR3 sequences in the sample; 20% to 30% occur only once, and about 14% lies in the top ten. These receptors have no identified antigens. The input for sequencing was cultured PBMCs, taken from culture after CMV antigen stimulation. These receptors were collected from a human donor in good health (CMV status not recorded). Some clones in this sample may be carry-over from other donors' samples. Both conserved end residues are part of each CDR3. The order of the fields is J gene, D gene, V gene, clone size, CDR3 DNA, CDR3 protein. A D gene is named only where the DNA matches it firmly. Rows may omit the clone size; those that give it use once, few, many or a size class.

>TRBJ2-5|-|TRBV28|few
TGTGCCAGCAGTAGCCGGGTTATGGCGAGAACCCAGTACTTC
CASSSRVMARTQYF
>TRBJ1-2|-|TRBV27|-
TGTGCCAGCAGTTTAGGGGGGTTCTCTGGCTACACCTTC
CASSLGGFSGYTF
>TRBJ2-7|TRBD2|TRBV7-9|-
TGTGCCAGCAGCTCCCAAACGGGACTAGCGGACAACTACGAGCAGTACTTC
CASSSQTGLADNYEQYF
>TRBJ1-5|-|TRBV6-2/TRBV6-3|-
TGTGCCAGCAGCACCACCCCATATGACAGCGAACCCTTCTACAATCAGCCCCAGCATTTT
CASSTTPYDSEPFYNQPQHF
>TRBJ1-3|TRBD1|TRBV19|few
TGTGCCAGTAGTATGGGGACAGTTGGAAACACCATATATTTT
CASSMGTVGNTIYF
>TRBJ1-2|TRBD1|TRBV27|-
TGTGCCAGCAGTTCTCGACAGGGAGGCAGCTACACCTTC
CASSSRQGGSYTF
>TRBJ2-2|TRBD2|TRBV20-1|few
TGCAGTGCTAGAAATCCCACGGGAGGGAACACCGGGGAGCTGTTTTTT
CSARNPTGGNTGELFF
>TRBJ2-1|-|TRBV7-2|many
TGTGCCAGCCGGCTACCTTCCCCTCGGACGGAGCAGTTCTTC
CASRLPSPRTEQFF
>TRBJ1-1|TRBD1|TRBV10-1|few
TGCGCCACCTCGACAGGGCTTAACACTGAAGCTTTCTTT
CATSTGLNTEAFF
>TRBJ1-1|-|TRBV20-1|few
TGCAGTGCTAACGATCCCGTGGGTTCTGAAGCTTTCTTT
CSANDPVGSEAFF
>TRBJ2-3|-|TRBV29-1|-
TGCAGCGTTGAAAGTGTGAACTCTGAATACGATACGCAGTATTTT
CSVESVNSEYDTQYF
>TRBJ2-3|TRBD2|TRBV7-2|many
TGTGCCAGCAGCTTAGGCTCTAGCGGGCGCACAGATACGCAGTATTTT
CASSLGSSGRTDTQYF
>TRBJ1-4|-|TRBV27|few
TGTGCCAGCAGAACACGACAGACCCTGGGGTCTAATGAAAAACTGTTTTTT
CASRTRQTLGSNEKLFF
>TRBJ1-5|-|TRBV7-2|many
TGTGCCAGCAGCTTTTCAGGGTTTAGCAATCAGCCCCAGCATTTT
CASSFSGFSNQPQHF
>TRBJ2-1|-|TRBV6-2/TRBV6-3|-
TGTGCCAGCAGGGGGACCTCCTACAATGAGCAGTTCTTC
CASRGTSYNEQFF
>TRBJ1-5|TRBD1|TRBV19|-
TGTGCCAGTATGGGGACAGTGGACAATCAGCCCCAGCATTTT
CASMGTVDNQPQHF
>TRBJ2-7|TRBD2|TRBV10-3|few
TGTGCCATCAGTGAGACAGAGGTCGGGGGGGAGCAGTACTTC
CAISETEVGGEQYF
>TRBJ2-1|-|TRBV6-2/TRBV6-3|many
TGTGCCAGCAGTTACTCTCAAGGGGACGATGAGCAGTTCTTC
CASSYSQGDDEQFF
>TRBJ2-1|TRBD2|TRBV7-2|few
TGTGCCAGCAGCGTGGGGGGGAATGGGAATGAGCAGTTCTTC
CASSVGGNGNEQFF
>TRBJ2-1|TRBD1|TRBV12-3/TRBV12-4|few
TGTGCCAGCAGTCCCTCCAGGGGGCGAGGTGAGCAGTTCTTC
CASSPSRGRGEQFF
>TRBJ2-1|-|TRBV24-1|-
TGTGCCACCAGAAATTACAATGAGCAGTTCTTC
CATRNYNEQFF
>TRBJ2-1|TRBD2|TRBV7-2|many
TGTGCCAGCAGCCCTATACTAGGGCGGGAGGGGTCCAATGAGCAGTTCTTC
CASSPILGREGSNEQFF
>TRBJ1-1|-|TRBV6-1|-
TGTGCCAGCAGTGAAATGACGGGAGCTTTCTTT
CASSEMTGAFF
>TRBJ2-3|TRBD2|TRBV5-5|-
TGTGCCAGCAGCCTTAGGACTAGCGGGCACACAGATACGCAGTATTTT
CASSLRTSGHTDTQYF
>TRBJ1-1|-|TRBV6-1|few
TGTGCCAGCAGTCCAGGGTGGGGGGGCACTGAAGCTTTCTTT
CASSPGWGGTEAFF
>TRBJ1-5|TRBD1|TRBV10-3|many
TGTGCCATCAGTGACCTTCCGGGACAGGGCCGCAATCAGCCCCAGCATTTT
CAISDLPGQGRNQPQHF
>TRBJ2-3|TRBD1|TRBV10-3|-
TGTGCCATCAGCCAAGGACAGGGACTCACAGATACGCAGTATTTT
CAISQGQGLTDTQYF
>TRBJ1-5|TRBD1|TRBV7-8|many
TGTGCCAGCAGCCCGTTAGGGACAGGCAATCAGCCCCAGCATTTT
CASSPLGTGNQPQHF
>TRBJ2-1|-|TRBV6-2/TRBV6-3|many
TGTGCCAGCAGCCGGGCCCAGGGGATACATGAGCAGTTCTTC
CASSRAQGIHEQFF
>TRBJ1-6|-|TRBV7-9|few
TGTGCCAGCGGTTGGGACCGAAATTCACCCCTCCACTTT
CASGWDRNSPLHF
>TRBJ2-2|TRBD1|TRBV12-3/TRBV12-4|-
TGTGCCAGCAGCCGAGGACAGGGGGCGATCGGGGAGCTGTTTTTT
CASSRGQGAIGELFF
>TRBJ1-5|-|TRBV7-2|many
TGTGCCAGCAGCATATCCGGACCCAACAATCAGCCCCAGCATTTT
CASSISGPNNQPQHF
>TRBJ2-2|-|TRBV19|-
TGTGCCAGTAATCAGCAGGGGAGAGCTAACGGGGAGCTGTTTTTT
CASNQQGRANGELFF
>TRBJ1-2|-|TRBV12-3/TRBV12-4|-
TGTGCCAGCAGTTTAGCGTCCGGGAACTATGGCTACACCTTC
CASSLASGNYGYTF
>TRBJ2-2|TRBD2|TRBV29-1|-
TGCAGCGTCTCTCCCCGGACTAGCGGGAGTACCGGGGAGCTGTTTTTT
CSVSPRTSGSTGELFF
>TRBJ2-1|-|TRBV7-2|many
TGTGCCAGCAGCTTAGGAAGGACGGGCTACAATGAGCAGTTCTTC
CASSLGRTGYNEQFF
>TRBJ1-2|-|TRBV7-2|few
TGTGCCAGCAGCCCCAGGCCGATTGAGGGCTACACCTTC
CASSPRPIEGYTF
>TRBJ2-1|-|TRBV5-1|many
TGCGCCAGCAGCTTGACGGGGGTAAATGAGCAGTTCTTC
CASSLTGVNEQFF
>TRBJ1-3|-|TRBV29-1|few
TGCAGCGTTCGCGGGCTGAAAGAGTCGGGAAACACCATATATTTT
CSVRGLKESGNTIYF
>TRBJ1-1|-|TRBV19|many
TGTGCCAGCAGCCCGACTGGGGGGCACACTGAAGCTTTCTTT
CASSPTGGHTEAFF
>TRBJ2-1|TRBD2|TRBV24-1|-
TGTGCCACCAGTGATTTCGCCACTAGCGCTTACAATGAGCAGTTCTTC
CATSDFATSAYNEQFF
>TRBJ2-4|-|TRBV20-1|few
TGCAGTGCTAGAGACGGTCGGGTCCAAAACATTCAGTACTTC
CSARDGRVQNIQYF
>TRBJ2-1|-|TRBV12-3/TRBV12-4|-
TGTGCCAGCAGTTTGGAAGCGATTAATGAGCAGTTCTTC
CASSLEAINEQFF
>TRBJ2-2|-|TRBV4-1|few
TGCGCCAGCAGCCAAGTGGGGGGAGGTGGCCTGTTTTTT
CASSQVGGGGLFF
>TRBJ2-1|TRBD2|TRBV2|-
TGTGCCAGCAGATCTCTAGCGGGAGGGCCGGATGAGCAGTTCTTC
CASRSLAGGPDEQFF
>TRBJ2-6|TRBD2|TRBV7-9|-
TGTGCCAGCAGCCTACGACTAGCGGGATCTGGGGCCAACGTCCTGACTTTC
CASSLRLAGSGANVLTF
>TRBJ1-1|-|TRBV12-3/TRBV12-4|many
TGTGCCAGCAGCTTAGCGGGGGGCACTGAAGCTTTCTTT
CASSLAGGTEAFF
>TRBJ2-1|TRBD2|TRBV6-2/TRBV6-3|many
TGTGCCAGCAGTTATAGCGGGAACTATCACAATGAGCAGTTCTTC
CASSYSGNYHNEQFF
>TRBJ1-1|TRBD1|TRBV7-2|many
TGTGCCAGCGGGAACAGGGGGGGCACTGAAGCTTTCTTT
CASGNRGGTEAFF
>TRBJ2-7|-|TRBV4-1|-
TGCGCCAGCAGCCAAGCGTCCGGGGGGCAAAGAGGCGAGCAGTACTTC
CASSQASGGQRGEQYF
>TRBJ2-3|-|TRBV7-3|many
TGTGCCAGCAGCTTCACCACCGCTAGACCAGATACGCAGTATTTT
CASSFTTARPDTQYF
>TRBJ2-1|-|TRBV12-3/TRBV12-4|few
TGTGCCAGCGGGCCCGGGGGTTACAATGAGCAGTTCTTC
CASGPGGYNEQFF
>TRBJ1-2|TRBD1|TRBV7-8|-
TGTGCCAGCAGCGACCCGGGACAGGGTTTGCGGAATGGCTACACCTTC
CASSDPGQGLRNGYTF
>TRBJ2-3|TRBD1|TRBV7-2|-
TGTGCCAGCAGCTCACAGGGGAGTACAGATACGCAGTATTTT
CASSSQGSTDTQYF
>TRBJ2-2|-|TRBV5-4|-
TGTGCCAGCAGCTTGGGGGGTATAGTCACCGGGGAGCTGTTTTTT
CASSLGGIVTGELFF
>TRBJ2-7|-|TRBV5-6|-
TGTGCCAGCAGCTTGTCCGGACAGCGCTACGAGCAGTACTTC
CASSLSGQRYEQYF